One sample yielded the 7 T cell receptor beta chains listed below, sequenced in a study of regulatory T cells in long-lasting Graves disease. Time point defined: newly diagnosed GD, antithyroid drugs for less than 3 months. Following extraction of RNA from PBMCs, that RNA was used to make the TCR library. Construction of the TCR beta libraries employed iRepertoire HTBI primers in conjunction with Arm-PCR of CDR3 regions. TCRdb processed the multiplex PCR reads anew with MiXCR; each CDR3 protein has one entry. This table has around 420,000 distinct CDR3 sequences, 15% to 18% appearing once. Sequencing was performed on peripheral blood mononuclear cells (PBMCs), taken at new diagnosis, from a patient treated with antithyroid drugs. The receptors shown here come from a female donor with Graves disease.

This clonotype was detected many times. J is TRBJ1-2 and V is TRBV11-2; perhaps TRBD1 as D (5 bases). Germline values: CDR1 SGHAT, CDR2 FQNNGV. CDR3 length: 15 residues. Trimming removed 0 bases at V and 5 bases at J, with 13 bases between. CDR3 protein: CASSLDRGAGYGYTF. In DNA form, the CDR3 reads TGTGCCAGCAGCTTAGATCGTGGGGCAGGTTATGGCTACACCTTC.

The J gene is TRBJ2-3, the V gene TRBV20-1; TRBD1 aligns across 9 bases. Losses at the gene ends were 0 bases for V and 10 bases for J; bases not matched to a gene: 5. In germline, CDR1 is DFQATT, CDR2 SNEGSKA (reference sequence). This CDR3 has 13 residues. CDR3 in amino acids: CSARDAGQGPQYF. The CDR3 nucleotides are TGCAGTGCTAGAGATGCCGGACAGGGGCCGCAGTATTTT.

This clonotype came up a few times. V is TRBV19 and J is TRBJ2-7, with D tentatively TRBD1 or TRBD2 (5 bases each). Trimming shortened V by 7 bases and J by 0 bases, and 19 bases separated the two germline ends. There are 16 residues in the CDR3. Looked up from germline, CDR1 is LNHDA and CDR2 is SQIVND (reference sequence). CDR3 sequence reads: CASTFSGTLSSYEQYF. The CDR3 DNA is TGTGCCAGTACCTTTTCCGGGACCCTCAGCTCCTACGAGCAGTACTTC.

This clonotype was seen repeatedly, ten times or more. The chain joins TRBV6-2 or TRBV6-3 to TRBJ2-1, with D perhaps TRBD1 (6 bases). The V end was cut by 2 bases, the J end by 0 bases, with 11 bases between. Germline CDR1 MNHEY, CDR2 SVGEGT. The CDR3 is 16 residues long. CDR3 nucleotides: TGTGCCAGCAGTTACCCGGCAGGGGACTCCTACAATGAGCAGTTCTTC. Translating gives CASSYPAGDSYNEQFF.

The table lists this clonotype with many counts. The V and J genes are TRBV2 and TRBJ1-3; no firm D call. Germline values: CDR1 SNHLY, CDR2 FYNNEI. V shed 6 bases and J shed 4 bases, with 16 bases lying between them. The CDR3 sequence is 15 residues long. CDR3 residues: CASSPIRGPGNTIYF. The CDR3 bases are TGTGCCAGCAGCCCTATTAGAGGGCCAGGAAACACCATATATTTT.

This chain connects TRBV6-5 to TRBJ1-4; tentative D call: TRBD1 (6 bases). The germline V gene encodes CDR1 MNHEY and CDR2 SVGAGI. The CDR3 length is 15 residues. V dropped 0 bases and J dropped 3 bases, with 8 bases sitting between them. This CDR3 reads CASSYSGTPNEKLFF. Written as DNA, the CDR3 is TGTGCCAGCAGTTACTCCGGGACACCTAATGAAAAACTGTTTTTT.

This clonotype occurred many times. The chain joins TRBV27 to TRBJ1-6; a weak D match, TRBD1 (6 bases). The germline V gene encodes CDR1 MNHEY and CDR2 SMNVEV (reference sequence). V lost 2 bases and J 0 bases, leaving 17 bases between the germline ends. CDR3 size: 19 residues. The CDR3 DNA sequence: TGTGCCAGCAGTTTAACGTCTCACGGGGGGCTCTCCTATAATTCACCCCTCCACTTT. This codes for CASSLTSHGGLSYNSPLHF.